The 6 T cell receptor beta chains below all came from one sample that was sequenced in a study of T-cell memory formation after mild COVID-19. TCRdb re-called the 5' RACE reads with MiXCR, one entry per CDR3 protein. The sample yields about 260,000 distinct CDR3 sequences, 16% seen once. Sequencing used PBMCs or a T cell subset sorted from them (not recorded which). Receptor source: a man younger than 30 who had mild COVID-19 (a few samples of this study predate the infection). Cell type and time point are not known.

This clonotype appeared a single time. The chain couples TRBV2 to TRBJ1-4; 9 bases are a match to TRBD1. Germline V gene data show CDR1 as SNHLY and CDR2 as FYNNEI. The CDR3 length is 12 residues. The trim removed 6 bases at V and 8 bases at J, leaving 1 base unmatched. As DNA, the CDR3 is TGTGCCAGCAGGGGGACAGGGGAAAAACTGTTTTTT. Translation gives CASRGTGEKLFF.

This clonotype came up a few times. This chain uses TRBV10-3 with TRBJ1-5, with 7 bases fitting TRBD1. The trim removed 6 bases at V and 7 bases at J, leaving 6 bases unmatched. The CDR3 is 13 residues long. The germline gives CDR1 ENHRY, CDR2 SYGVKD. The CDR3 nucleotides read TGTGCCATCAGCGTCGACAGGGTGCAGCCCCAGCATTTT. Protein product: CAISVDRVQPQHF.

This chain links TRBV5-1 with TRBJ1-3, with D perhaps matching TRBD1 (5 bases). Germline loops: CDR1 SGHRS, CDR2 YFSETQ. The V gene lost 5 bases and the J gene lost 2 bases, with 11 bases spanning the gap. The CDR3 is made up of 14 amino acids. The CDR3 DNA reads TGCGCCAGCAGTGACGACAGAACTGGAAACACCATATATTTT. This codes for CASSDDRTGNTIYF. Filled out from reference TRBV5-1 and TRBJ1-3, the complete variable domain reads KAGVTQTPRYLIKTRGQQVTLSCSPISGHRSVSWYQQTPGQGLQFLFEYFSETQRNKGNFPGRFSGRQFSNSRSEMNVSTLELGDSALYLCASSDDRTGNTIYFGEGSWLTVV.

This clonotype was seen a handful of times. The chain recombines TRBV6-6 with TRBJ2-5; 8 positions agree with TRBD1. CDR3 length equals 14 residues. The V and J ends lost 5 bases and 5 bases, in that order; junction bases with no gene match: 7. Germline lookup yields CDR1 MNHNY and CDR2 SVGAGI (reference sequence). The CDR3 here is CASSTSTGVETQYF. The CDR3 DNA is TGTGCCAGCAGTACCTCGACAGGGGTGGAGACCCAGTACTTC.

This clonotype turned up a few times. The chain joins TRBV6-5 to TRBJ2-4, with 7 bases identical to TRBD1. Germline V gene lookup returns CDR1 MNHEY and CDR2 SVGAGI. This CDR3 has 17 amino acids. The ends lost 0 bases at V and 2 bases at J; junction bases unmatched: 7. This CDR3 reads CASSYSHRGVSKNIQYF. The CDR3 nucleotides read TGTGCCAGCAGTTACTCCCACAGGGGTGTCTCCAAAAACATTCAGTACTTC.

In this sample, this clonotype turned up a few times. V gene TRBV10-3 combines with J gene TRBJ1-1, with 7 bases matching TRBD1. The CDR3 totals 13 residues. Trimming took 3 bases from V and 5 from J; bases not matched to a gene: 3. Germline V gene data show CDR1 as ENHRY and CDR2 as SYGVKD. In DNA form, the CDR3 reads TGTGCCATCAGTGACAGGGGGGATACTGAAGCTTTCTTT. Its translation: CAISDRGDTEAFF.